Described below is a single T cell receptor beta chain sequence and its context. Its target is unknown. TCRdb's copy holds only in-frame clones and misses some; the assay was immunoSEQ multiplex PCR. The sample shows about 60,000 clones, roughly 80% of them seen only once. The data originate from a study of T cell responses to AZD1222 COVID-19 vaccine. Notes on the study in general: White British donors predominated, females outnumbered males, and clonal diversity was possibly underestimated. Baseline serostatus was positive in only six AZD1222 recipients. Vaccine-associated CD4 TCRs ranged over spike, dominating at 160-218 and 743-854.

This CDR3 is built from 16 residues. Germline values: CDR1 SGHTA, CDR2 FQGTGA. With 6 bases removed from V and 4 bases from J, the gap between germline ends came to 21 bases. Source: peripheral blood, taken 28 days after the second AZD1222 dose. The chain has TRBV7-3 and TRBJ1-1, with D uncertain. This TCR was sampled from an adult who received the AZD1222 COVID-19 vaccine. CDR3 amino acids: CASSKGPVGVSTEAFF. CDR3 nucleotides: TGTGCCAGCAGTAAAGGCCCGGTAGGCGTTTCCACTGAAGCTTTCTTT.